What follows are 30 T cell receptor beta chains derived from one specimen sequenced in a study of T cell repertoires in cytomegalovirus infection. The antigens of these receptors remain unknown. Each CDR3 protein is one row after TCRdb ran MiXCR on the reads. The sample consists of approximately 110,000 distinct CDR3 sequences, more than 25% of them appearing once. The sample was CD8+ T cells from cultured PBMCs, taken from culture after CMV antigen stimulation. All receptors come from a human donor in good health (CMV status not recorded). Some clones in this sample may be carry-over from other donors' samples.

In this sample, this clonotype turned up a few times. The chain joins TRBV7-9 to TRBJ1-5; D might be TRBD1 (5 bases). The V and J ends lost 1 base and 3 bases respectively, with 7 bases between them. The CDR3 has 14 residues. In germline, CDR1 is SEHNR, CDR2 FQNEAQ (reference sequence). The CDR3 region is CASSLGGLNQPQHF. For the CDR3, the DNA is TGTGCCAGCAGCTTAGGGGGACTCAATCAGCCCCAGCATTTT.

The rearrangement joins TRBV6-5 to TRBJ1-6; D possibly corresponds to TRBD1 (6 bases). Germline V lookup: CDR1 MNHEY, CDR2 SVGAGI. This CDR3 region has 16 residues. Deletions cut 0 bases from V and 1 base from J, with 7 bases between. The CDR3 coding sequence is TGTGCCAGCAGTTACTCCGGGACATCCTATAATTCACCCCTCCACTTT. Its protein is CASSYSGTSYNSPLHF.

J is TRBJ1-4 and V is TRBV7-6; no firm D call. Trimming removed 2 bases at V and 4 bases at J, with 14 bases between. CDR1 is SGHVS and CDR2 is FNYEAQ in the germline V gene. The length of the CDR3 is 16 residues. CDR3 amino acids: CASSLNVRDLNEKLFF. The CDR3 coding sequence is TGTGCCAGCAGCTTAAATGTACGAGATCTTAATGAAAAACTGTTTTTT. Full variable domain (rest looked up from reference TRBV7-6 and TRBJ1-4): GAGVSQSPRYKVTKRGQDVALRCDPISGHVSLYWYRQALGQGPEFLTYFNYEAQQDKSGLPNDRFSAERPEGSISTLTIQRTEQRDSAMYRCASSLNVRDLNEKLFFGSGTQLSVL.

This clonotype was recorded a few times. CDR3 amino acids: CASSEDIALEINYGYTF. The CDR3 DNA is TGTGCCAGCAGTGAAGACATTGCCCTTGAGATCAACTATGGCTACACCTTC. J is TRBJ1-2 and V is TRBV6-1; D remains unclear. Trimming removed 1 base at V and 2 bases at J, with 17 bases between. Germline CDR1 reads MNHNS; CDR2 reads SASEGT. The CDR3 runs to 17 residues.

This chain links TRBV28 with TRBJ2-1; TRBD2 agrees at 10 bases. The CDR3 sequence is 17 residues long. Germline-derived CDR1 and CDR2 are MDHEN and SYDVKM. After removal of 2 bases from V and 8 bases from J, the junction contained 12 bases not matched to a gene. CDR3 in DNA: TGTGCCAGCAGTTTAGAGAAGCTAGCGGGGGTTGGAGATGAGCAGTTCTTC. This translates into CASSLEKLAGVGDEQFF.

Many counts were recorded for this clonotype. This rearrangement joins TRBV7-2 to TRBJ2-5; 10 bases map to TRBD2. The CDR3 totals 14 residues. Germline assignment: CDR1 SGHTA and CDR2 FQGNSA. V gave up 8 bases and J gave up 1 base; unmatched junction bases: 4. For the CDR3, the DNA is TGTGCCAGCTCCGCTAGCGGGGGCCAAGAGACCCAGTACTTC. This gives the protein CASSASGGQETQYF.

This clonotype was detected ten times or more. The rearrangement joins TRBV10-3 to TRBJ2-3, with 9 bases identical to TRBD2. Germline assignment: CDR1 ENHRY and CDR2 SYGVKD. Losses at the gene ends were 3 bases for V and 2 bases for J; bases not matched to a gene: 6. The CDR3 covers 16 residues. The CDR3 is CAISDLGGGATDTQYF. CDR3 coding DNA: TGTGCCATCAGTGACTTGGGCGGGGGGGCCACAGATACGCAGTATTTT.

This chain uses TRBV7-2 with TRBJ2-7; 10 bases are a match to TRBD1. The CDR3 extends over 14 amino acids. The trim removed 2 bases at V and 7 bases at J, leaving 5 bases unmatched. The germline gives CDR1 SGHTA, CDR2 FQGNSA. This CDR3 is CASSLWDRGGEQYF. The CDR3 DNA reads TGTGCCAGCAGCTTATGGGACAGGGGCGGGGAGCAGTACTTC. The complete variable domain, with remaining parts taken from reference TRBV7-2 and TRBJ2-7, reads GAGVSQSPSNKVTEKGKDVELRCDPISGHTALYWYRQSLGQGLEFLIYFQGNSAPDKSGLPSDRFSAERTGGSVSTLTIQRTQQEDSAVYLCASSLWDRGGEQYFGPGTRLTVT.

This clonotype was seen once. The chain joins TRBV12-3 or TRBV12-4 to TRBJ2-7; no clear D gene. The CDR3 is 14 amino acids. The V and J ends lost 3 bases and 2 bases respectively, with 11 bases between them. As DNA, the CDR3 is TGTGCCAGCAGTTTTAACCCAGGAACCTACGAGCAGTACTTC. Protein product: CASSFNPGTYEQYF.

V usage is TRBV2 and J usage is TRBJ2-3; tentatively, D is TRBD2 (5 bases). The germline V gene has CDR1 SNHLY and CDR2 FYNNEI. V lost 3 bases to trimming and J lost 1 base, with 11 bases between them. The CDR3 runs to 15 residues. CDR3 nucleotide sequence: TGTGCCAGCAGTGAGGGAGCGCGAGGCACAGATACGCAGTATTTT. Residues: CASSEGARGTDTQYF. The variable domain in full, with the rest retrieved from reference TRBV2 and TRBJ2-3, is EPEVTQTPSHQVTQMGQEVILRCVPISNHLYFYWYRQILGQKVEFLVSFYNNEISEKSEIFDDQFSVERPDGSNFTLKIRSTKLEDSAMYFCASSEGARGTDTQYFGPGTRLTVL.

J is TRBJ2-7 and V is TRBV28; possible D gene TRBD2, 6 bases. The CDR3 totals 14 residues. Germline CDR1 MDHEN, CDR2 SYDVKM. The V and J ends lost 6 bases and 2 bases respectively, with 14 bases between them. The CDR3 spells CASSGWGVAYEQYF. The CDR3 DNA reads as TGTGCCAGCAGCGGCTGGGGGGTTGCCTACGAGCAGTACTTC.

V usage is TRBV2 and J usage is TRBJ2-3; 7 nucleotides agree with TRBD2. The V gene's germline CDR1 is SNHLY and CDR2 FYNNEI. The CDR3 is 15 amino acids. After removal of 2 bases from V and 3 bases from J, the junction contained 5 bases not matched to a gene. The CDR3 sequence is CASSEFAGETDTQYF. The CDR3, as DNA: TGTGCCAGCAGTGAATTCGCGGGAGAAACAGATACGCAGTATTTT.

This clonotype was counted a few times. The chain couples TRBV6-5 to TRBJ1-1; tentatively, D is TRBD1 (6 bases). Germline V CDR1 and CDR2: MNHEY, SVGAGI. Trimming removed 0 bases at V and 4 bases at J, with 12 bases between. This CDR3 region has 15 residues. This chain's CDR3 is CASSYSIQGPTEAFF. The CDR3 DNA reads TGTGCCAGCAGTTACTCGATTCAGGGGCCCACTGAAGCTTTCTTT.

This clonotype has at least ten counts. The rearrangement joins TRBV7-2 to TRBJ1-1; 7 bases agree with TRBD1. The junction had 9 bases not matched to a gene; V was cut back by 5 bases and J by 3 bases. The germline V gene encodes CDR1 SGHTA and CDR2 FQGNSA. This CDR3 comprises 15 residues. CDR3 protein: CASSAHRGGDTEAFF. The CDR3 DNA sequence: TGTGCCAGCAGCGCCCACAGGGGTGGCGACACTGAAGCTTTCTTT.

The V and J genes are TRBV6-6 and TRBJ2-5; D possibly corresponds to TRBD2 (5 bases). CDR1 MNHNY and CDR2 SVGAGI come from the germline V gene (reference sequence). V dropped 5 bases and J dropped 5 bases, with 18 bases sitting between them. The CDR3 sequence is 15 residues long. The CDR3 is CASSDPSGLWETQYF. The CDR3 nucleotides are TGTGCCAGCAGTGATCCTTCTGGACTCTGGGAGACCCAGTACTTC.

The V and J genes are TRBV6-6 and TRBJ2-1; tentatively, D is TRBD2 (5 bases). The germline gives CDR1 MNHNY, CDR2 SVGAGI (reference sequence). V was trimmed by 6 bases and J by 2 bases, leaving 17 bases between them. This CDR3 is 16 amino acids long. The CDR3 DNA sequence: TGTGCCAGCAGCCCCTTTCGAGGGATCACCTACAATGAGCAGTTCTTC. Its protein is CASSPFRGITYNEQFF.

The chain has TRBV6-1 and TRBJ2-1, with 8 nucleotides matching TRBD2. Trimming took 6 bases from V and 9 from J; bases not matched to a gene: 10. This CDR3 is 14 amino acids long. Germline V CDR1 and CDR2: MNHNS, SASEGT. CDR3 sequence (DNA): TGTGCCAGCAGCACGGGGGGGCAGATTACTGAGCAGTTCTTC. Protein: CASSTGGQITEQFF.

The V and J genes are TRBV6-1 and TRBJ1-2; 12 bases are shared with TRBD1. V trimming: 4 bases; J trimming: 7 bases; junction bases outside the gene matches: 16. The length of the CDR3 is 18 residues. Germline CDR1 MNHNS, CDR2 SASEGT. The chain's CDR3 is CASSALGPGQGARGGYTF. The CDR3 nucleotides are TGTGCCAGCAGTGCCCTTGGCCCGGGACAGGGGGCTCGGGGTGGCTACACCTTC.

This chain uses TRBV11-1 with TRBJ2-3; 8 nucleotides line up with TRBD2. V was clipped by 1 base and J by 6 bases; unmatched bases: 9. The CDR3 extends over 16 amino acids. The germline CDR1 and CDR2 sequences are SGHAT and FQDESV (reference sequence). The CDR3 loop is CASSLVRAGVSDTQYF. The CDR3 bases are TGTGCCAGCAGCTTAGTTCGAGCGGGGGTATCGGATACGCAGTATTTT.

This clonotype was seen ten or more times. The chain uses TRBV7-9 and TRBJ1-5; D remains ambiguous. The length of the CDR3 is 15 residues. The V gene's germline CDR1 is SEHNR and CDR2 FQNEAQ (reference sequence). V lost 4 bases and J lost 0, with 10 bases in between. CDR3 residues: CASSSTITSNQPQHF. The CDR3 DNA reads as TGTGCCAGCAGCTCGACAATCACTAGCAATCAGCCCCAGCATTTT.

This clonotype was counted a few times. This chain links TRBV6-2 or TRBV6-3 with TRBJ2-7; 7 nucleotides match TRBD1. Per the germline V gene, CDR1 is MNHEY and CDR2 is SVGEGT. The CDR3 spans 15 residues. V gave up 8 bases and J gave up 4 bases; unmatched junction bases: 14. In DNA, the CDR3 is TGTGCCAGCTGCCGGGACAGCCTAACAAAGTACGAGCAGTACTTC. Protein sequence: CASCRDSLTKYEQYF.

V gene TRBV4-3 combines with J gene TRBJ1-1; D ambiguous. The CDR3 length is 14 residues. Germline CDR1 reads LGHNA; CDR2 reads YSLEER. Trimming left V 0 bases short and J 4 bases short, with 9 bases between. CDR3 bases: TGCGCCAGCAGCCAAGACGCCCTTGCCACTGAAGCTTTCTTT. Protein: CASSQDALATEAFF.

This clonotype has at least ten counts. The V call is TRBV7-2, the J call TRBJ2-7; 7 positions match TRBD1. CDR3 length: 13 amino acids. Germline lookup yields CDR1 SGHTA and CDR2 FQGNSA. Trimming at V came to 3 bases and at J to 3 bases, leaving 2 bases not matched to a gene. DNA for the CDR3: TGTGCCAGCAGCTTTCCAGGGGGCTACGAGCAGTACTTC. Translation: CASSFPGGYEQYF. Full variable domain (rest looked up from reference TRBV7-2 and TRBJ2-7): GAGVSQSPSNKVTEKGKDVELRCDPISGHTALYWYRQSLGQGLEFLIYFQGNSAPDKSGLPSDRFSAERTGGSVSTLTIQRTQQEDSAVYLCASSFPGGYEQYFGPGTRLTVT.

The chain is built from TRBV7-6 and TRBJ2-3, with D unresolved. Between the trimmed V and J ends, which lost 5 bases and 0 bases, there was a span of 6 bases. This CDR3 spans 13 amino acids. Germline V lookup: CDR1 SGHVS, CDR2 FNYEAQ. The DNA of the CDR3 is TGTGCCAGCAGCATCTACAGCACAGATACGCAGTATTTT. It encodes CASSIYSTDTQYF.

The chain employs TRBV12-3 or TRBV12-4 and TRBJ2-2, with D perhaps matching TRBD1 (6 bases). The CDR3 runs 14 residues. The germline V and J ends were trimmed by 7 bases and 5 bases, with 14 bases remaining between them. CDR3 sequence reads: CASKGVGATGELFF. CDR3 DNA: TGTGCCAGCAAGGGGGTTGGGGCAACCGGGGAGCTGTTTTTT.

CDR3 region: CASSSPAGGQRETQYF. CDR3 DNA: TGTGCCAGCAGCTCCCCAGCGGGGGGGCAACGGGAGACCCAGTACTTC. The chain employs TRBV7-2 and TRBJ2-5; TRBD2 matches 10 bases. The CDR3 is 16 residues long. Germline loops: CDR1 SGHTA, CDR2 FQGNSA. The ends lost 4 bases at V and 5 bases at J; junction bases unmatched: 10.

The table lists this clonotype with many counts. This chain connects TRBV6-1 to TRBJ2-3, with D maybe TRBD1 (6 bases). The V end lost 6 bases, the J end lost 1 base, and 14 bases lay between the germline ends. There are 15 residues in the CDR3. Looked up from germline, CDR1 is MNHNS and CDR2 is SASEGT. The CDR3 coding sequence is TGTGCCAGCAGGACAGGTTTGGCCGGCACAGATACGCAGTATTTT. Translated, it gives CASRTGLAGTDTQYF.

The gene calls are TRBV19 and TRBJ2-1; 8 bases map to TRBD1. This CDR3 spans 17 amino acids. Per the germline V gene, CDR1 is LNHDA and CDR2 is SQIVND (reference sequence). Losses at the gene ends were 5 bases for V and 0 bases for J; bases not matched to a gene: 9. Here the CDR3 reads CASSLDRALLSYNEQFF. In DNA, the CDR3 is TGTGCCAGTAGTTTGGACAGGGCTTTACTCTCCTACAATGAGCAGTTCTTC.

The gene calls are TRBV19 and TRBJ1-5; the D is unclear. V lost 5 bases to trimming and J lost 0 bases, with 11 bases between them. Germline CDR1 LNHDA, CDR2 SQIVND (reference sequence). The CDR3 totals 15 residues. DNA for the CDR3: TGTGCCAGTAGTGACAATTTCTATAGCAATCAGCCCCAGCATTTT. Translation gives CASSDNFYSNQPQHF.

The chain has TRBV2 and TRBJ2-7; D remains unclear. Looked up from germline, CDR1 is SNHLY and CDR2 is FYNNEI. Trimming pared 8 bases from V and 6 bases from J, leaving 17 bases between. The CDR3 has 13 amino acids. The chain's CDR3 is CASRPREVPEQYF. In DNA, the CDR3 is TGTGCCAGCCGGCCAAGAGAGGTCCCCGAGCAGTACTTC.